This T cell receptor beta chain is drawn from a study of radiotherapy plus CTLA-4 blockade in lung cancer. Study-level background: Objective responses were observed in approximately 20% of patients, and disease control was achieved by around 31%. Study findings and constraints: Strongest reported response predictors: early blood clone changes and post-radiation interferon-beta. In blood, tumor-derived TCR clones expanded after radiotherapy plus ipilimumab.

Focal radiation plus CTLA-4 blockade with ipilimumab was given to patients with chemo-refractory metastatic non-small-cell lung cancer. Trimming removed 3 bases from V and 7 bases from J, with 19 bases in between. The length of the CDR3 is 15 residues. Germline CDR1 reads MGHRA; CDR2 reads YSYEKL. As to this clone: Its antigen is still unknown.

Sequencing was performed with immunoSEQ multiplex PCR; in TCRdb, only in-frame clones are kept and a portion is missing. The table lists approximately 73,000 clones, roughly 84% of them singletons. This receptor was identified in a human donor with non-small cell lung cancer that progressed on radiotherapy plus ipilimumab. The specimen comprised peripheral blood, sampled from a patient treated with radiotherapy plus ipilimumab. This chain uses TRBV4-1 with TRBJ2-7; D is perhaps TRBD2 (7 bases). In nucleotides, the CDR3 is TGCGCCAGCAGCCAGGGTGGGGGGGGCAACGCTGAGCAGTACTTC. Residues: CASSQGGGGNAEQYF.